These T cell receptor beta chains were read from a single sample in a study of T cell responses to AZD1222 COVID-19 vaccine. Sequencing used immunoSEQ multiplex PCR; TCRdb keeps in-frame clones, though not all of them. This table holds some 190,000 clones, 80% to 95% found once. Sequences were derived from peripheral blood, sampled 28 days after the second AZD1222 dose. The receptors originated from an adult who received the AZD1222 COVID-19 vaccine. CDR3s leave out the opening cysteine and the closing phenylalanine or tryptophan.

CDR3: ASSISGANEKLF
V: TRBV19

CDR3: ASSLGLERGFEQY
V: TRBV5-1

CDR3: ASTGGGLNTEAF
V: TRBV18

CDR3: ASSLFGLRGNNQPQH
V: TRBV7-2

CDR3: ASSYSGFVGEKLF
V: TRBV6-5

CDR3: ASSLGLAGSYNEQF
V: TRBV6-5

CDR3: ASSYPGQSGYT
V: TRBV6-5

CDR3: ASRTGTGRTDTQY
V: TRBV28

CDR3: ASSPQGGSYEQY
V: TRBV5-4

CDR3: ASSQPGQGASNEQF
V: TRBV4-1

CDR3: ASSDKEDVNTEAF
V: TRBV6-6

CDR3: ASSQTVSTDTQY
V: TRBV3-1/TRBV3-2

CDR3: ASSPGLADLSSYNEQF
V: TRBV7-9

CDR3: ASSFGRVEQF
V: TRBV13

CDR3: ASSHDRDPLQH
V: TRBV13

CDR3: ASSQLAGGLDIQY
V: TRBV3-1/TRBV3-2

CDR3: ATPRGTQETQY
V: TRBV2

CDR3: ASSLNRGTEAF
V: TRBV5-6

CDR3: SARNNYEQY
V: TRBV20-1

CDR3: ASSLWTDWYQETQY
V: TRBV7-9

CDR3: ASSPPWGEGYT
V: TRBV12-3/TRBV12-4

CDR3: ASSHVMVRVGATEAF
V: TRBV4-1